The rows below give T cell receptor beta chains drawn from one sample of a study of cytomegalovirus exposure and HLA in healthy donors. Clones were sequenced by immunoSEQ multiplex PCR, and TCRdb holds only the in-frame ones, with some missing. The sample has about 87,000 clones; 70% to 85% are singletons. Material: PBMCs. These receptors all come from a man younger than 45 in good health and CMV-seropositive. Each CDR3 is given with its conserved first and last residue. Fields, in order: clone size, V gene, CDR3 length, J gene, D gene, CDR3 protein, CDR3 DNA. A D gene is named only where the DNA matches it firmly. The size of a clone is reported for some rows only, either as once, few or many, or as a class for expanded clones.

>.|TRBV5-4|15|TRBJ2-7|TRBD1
CASSSDRAPSYEQYF
TGTGCCAGCAGCTCGGACAGGGCCCCCTCCTACGAGCAGTACTTC
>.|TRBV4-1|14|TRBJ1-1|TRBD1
CASSIDRVGTEAFF
TGCGCCAGCAGCATAGACAGGGTTGGGACTGAAGCTTTCTTT
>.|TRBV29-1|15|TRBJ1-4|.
CSVAVPSSVNEKLFF
TGCAGCGTCGCGGTCCCATCTTCGGTTAATGAAAAACTGTTTTTT
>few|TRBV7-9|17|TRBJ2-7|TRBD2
CESSIRHGTSGPYEQYF
TGTGAAAGCAGCATACGACACGGGACTAGCGGCCCCTACGAGCAGTACTTC
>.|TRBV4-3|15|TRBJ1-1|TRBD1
CASSQRQGVGTEAFF
TGCGCCAGCAGCCAAAGACAGGGGGTGGGCACTGAAGCTTTCTTT
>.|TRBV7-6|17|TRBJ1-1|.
CASSLAVLLGRGTEAFF
TGTGCCAGCAGCTTAGCGGTCCTCTTGGGCCGCGGGACTGAAGCTTTCTTT
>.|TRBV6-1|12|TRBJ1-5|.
CATGGADQPQHF
TGTGCCACCGGGGGGGCGGATCAGCCCCAGCATTTT
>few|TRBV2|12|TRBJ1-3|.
CARVISGNTIYF
TGTGCCCGGGTAATCTCTGGAAACACCATATATTTT
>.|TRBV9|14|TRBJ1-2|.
CASSVTTARYGYTF
TGTGCCAGCAGCGTGACGACAGCCCGCTATGGCTACACCTTC
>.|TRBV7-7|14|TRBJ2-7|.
CASSSREGEYEQYF
TGTGCTAGCAGTTCGCGAGAGGGTGAGTACGAGCAGTACTTC
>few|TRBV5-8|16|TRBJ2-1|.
CASSITVLSPYNEQFF
TGTGCCAGCAGCATAACAGTCCTTTCTCCTTACAATGAGCAGTTCTTC
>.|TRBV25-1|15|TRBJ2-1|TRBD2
CASSESSGGVNEQFF
TGTGCCAGCAGTGAATCCAGCGGGGGGGTCAATGAGCAGTTCTTC
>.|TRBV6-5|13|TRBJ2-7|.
CASRYVEGGEQYF
TGTGCCAGCAGGTATGTTGAAGGAGGCGAGCAGTACTTC
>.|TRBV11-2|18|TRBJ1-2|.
CASSLVESGRGKNYGYTF
TGTGCCAGCAGCTTAGTAGAATCTGGCAGGGGCAAGAACTATGGCTACACCTTC
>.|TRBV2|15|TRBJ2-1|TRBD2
CASKSSGGWGNEQFF
TGTGCCAGTAAGAGTAGCGGGGGGTGGGGCAATGAGCAGTTCTTC
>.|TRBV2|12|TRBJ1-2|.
CASTRQAYGYTF
TGTGCCAGTACTCGACAGGCCTATGGCTACACCTTC
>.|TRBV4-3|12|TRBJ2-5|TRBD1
CATADREETQYF
TGCGCCACCGCCGACAGGGAAGAGACCCAGTACTTC
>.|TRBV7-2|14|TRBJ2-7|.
CASSFSRDSYEQYF
TGTGCCAGCAGCTTTTCGCGGGACTCCTACGAGCAGTACTTC
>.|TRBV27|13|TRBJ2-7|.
CASSLNLRYEQYF
TGTGCCAGCAGTTTAAATTTGAGGTACGAGCAGTACTTC
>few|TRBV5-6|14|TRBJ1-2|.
CASSLIGENYGYTF
TGTGCCAGCAGCTTGATTGGGGAGAACTATGGCTACACCTTC
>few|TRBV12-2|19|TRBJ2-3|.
CASRLSNLVTGGDTDTQYF
TGTGCAAGTCGCTTATCGAACCTTGTGACAGGGGGGGACACAGATACGCAGTATTTT
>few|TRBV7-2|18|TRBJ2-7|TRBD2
CASSLGPSGRTTYYEQYF
TGTGCCAGCAGCCTAGGACCTAGCGGGAGGACCACATACTACGAGCAGTACTTC
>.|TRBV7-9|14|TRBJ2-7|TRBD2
CASSRTSSIDEQYF
TGTGCCAGCAGCCGGACTAGCTCTATCGACGAGCAGTACTTC
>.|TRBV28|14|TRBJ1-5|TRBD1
CASSLTTGFEPQHF
TGTGCCAGCAGTCTCACGACAGGGTTCGAGCCCCAGCATTTT
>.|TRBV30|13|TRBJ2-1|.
CAWRGAGYNEQFF
TGTGCCTGGAGGGGGGCAGGGTACAATGAGCAGTTCTTC
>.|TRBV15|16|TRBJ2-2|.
CATQRGGGGNTGELFF
TGTGCCACCCAGCGGGGAGGAGGGGGGAACACCGGGGAGCTGTTTTTT
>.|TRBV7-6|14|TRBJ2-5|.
CASSFTTVLETQYF
TGTGCCAGCAGTTTCACGACAGTCTTAGAGACCCAGTACTTC
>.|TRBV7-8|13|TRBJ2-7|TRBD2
CASSLTGGGEQYF
TGTGCCAGCAGCTTAACGGGAGGAGGCGAGCAGTACTTC
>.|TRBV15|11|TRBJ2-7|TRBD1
CATSRTGEQYF
TGTGCCACCAGCAGGACAGGGGAGCAGTACTTC
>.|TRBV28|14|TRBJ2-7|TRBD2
CASIRASGSYEQYF
TGTGCCAGCATTCGGGCTAGCGGGAGTTACGAGCAGTACTTC
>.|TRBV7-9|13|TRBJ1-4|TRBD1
CASSQGAEEKLFF
TGTGCCAGCAGTCAGGGGGCGGAGGAAAAACTGTTTTTT
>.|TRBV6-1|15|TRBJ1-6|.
CASSEADATRSPLHF
TGTGCCAGCAGTGAAGCCGACGCCACTAGATCACCCCTCCACTTT
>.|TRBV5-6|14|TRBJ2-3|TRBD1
CASSSTGGADTQYF
TGTGCCAGCAGCTCCACAGGGGGCGCAGATACGCAGTATTTT
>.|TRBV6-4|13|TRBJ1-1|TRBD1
CASSRDRGTEAFF
TGTGCCAGCAGCCGTGACAGGGGGACTGAAGCTTTCTTT
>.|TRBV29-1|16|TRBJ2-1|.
CSVEDLHTGDYNEQFF
TGCAGCGTTGAAGATCTTCATACAGGAGACTACAATGAGCAGTTCTTC
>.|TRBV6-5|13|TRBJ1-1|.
CASSYSRGYEAFF
TGTGCCAGCAGTTACTCGCGTGGTTATGAAGCTTTCTTT
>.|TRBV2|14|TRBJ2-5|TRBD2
CASRGLAAQETQYF
TGTGCCAGCAGGGGACTAGCGGCTCAAGAGACCCAGTACTTC
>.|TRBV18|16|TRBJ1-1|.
CASSPFPDRMNTEAFF
TGTGCCAGCTCACCTTTTCCCGACAGGATGAACACTGAAGCTTTCTTT
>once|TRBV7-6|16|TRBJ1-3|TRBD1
CASSQDRGVSGNTIYF
TGTGCCAGCAGCCAGGACAGGGGCGTCTCTGGAAACACCATATATTTT
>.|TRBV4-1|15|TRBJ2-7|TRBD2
CASSQDTSGGYEQYF
TGCGCCAGCAGCCAAGACACTAGCGGGGGCTACGAGCAGTACTTC
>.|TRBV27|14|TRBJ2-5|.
CASSLGWPGETQYF
TGTGCCAGCAGTTTGGGTTGGCCGGGGGAGACCCAGTACTTC
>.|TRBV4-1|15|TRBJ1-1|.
CASSQETRRGTEAFF
TGCGCCAGCAGCCAAGAAACCCGGAGGGGCACTGAAGCTTTCTTT